The subject of this entry is one T cell receptor (beta chain). Its antigen remains unknown. The source of the sample is a study of cytomegalovirus exposure and HLA in healthy donors. Study-level background: Early released data had tens of millions of unique TCRs, all coming from HLA-typed donors. Study-level results: The authors confirmed in vitro that a few CMV-associated chains were specific for CMV antigens. A missense variant in DCLRE1C was later tied to TCR beta V- and J-gene trimming.

The PCR had 60 Vbeta and 13 Jbeta primers. Libraries were prepared by immunoSEQ multiplex PCR; TCRdb keeps only in-frame clonotypes and omits some of them. The table lists 100,000 to 150,000 clones, with 1.5% to 2% in the top ten. The sequencing sample was made of PBMCs. The source of this sequence is a young man in good health and CMV-seronegative.

This CDR3 reads CASSLMGAGGRETQYF. The CDR3 DNA is TGTGCCAGCAGCTTGATGGGCGCGGGGGGGCGAGAGACCCAGTACTTC. V usage is TRBV7-2 and J usage is TRBJ2-5; 9 bases match TRBD2. Germline CDR1 is SGHTA and CDR2 is FQGNSA. This CDR3 has 16 residues. J gave up 4 bases and V 3 bases, and 9 bases lay outside the gene matches.